These T cell receptor beta chains were read from a single sample in a study of T cells in Graves' hyperthyroidism and ophthalmopathy. TCRdb independently ran MiXCR on the multiplex PCR reads; one entry per CDR3 protein. The profile shows around 690,000 distinct CDR3 sequences, about 18% of them singletons. Sequenced input: blood. The receptors shown here come from a man aged 50 or older with Graves' hyperthyroidism. The CDR3 runs from the conserved cysteine through the conserved F or W. Fields, in order: D gene, J gene, V gene, clone size, CDR3 DNA, CDR3 protein. D genes are given only for firm matches. Clone size, where shown, is once, few, many, or a class for clones that have expanded.

TRBD1 TRBJ2-7 TRBV7-9 many TGTGCCAGCAGCTTGACAGGGGGGTTCGACGAGCAGTACTTC CASSLTGGFDEQYF
. TRBJ1-2 TRBV6-2/TRBV6-3 few TGTGCCAGCAGTTATTTTGGCAGCTATGGCTACACCTTC CASSYFGSYGYTF
TRBD1 TRBJ1-2 TRBV18 . TGTGCCAGCTCACCTAATCTCCGGGACAGCACTTATGGCTACACCTTC CASSPNLRDSTYGYTF
. TRBJ2-1 TRBV12-3/TRBV12-4 many TGTGCCAGCAGTTTTCGGCGCTACAATGAGCAGTTCTTC CASSFRRYNEQFF
. TRBJ2-3 TRBV14 . TGTGCCAGCAGCCGAAGACGAGGGATTTTGAGCACAGATACGCAGTATTTT CASSRRRGILSTDTQYF
TRBD2 TRBJ2-1 TRBV7-8 many TGTGCCAGCAGCTTGGCACTAGCGGGAGGGCCTGAGCAGTTCTTC CASSLALAGGPEQFF
. TRBJ1-1 TRBV2 many TGTGCCAGCGGTCTAAGGAAGAGCACTGAAGCTTTCTTT CASGLRKSTEAFF
TRBD2 TRBJ2-1 TRBV20-1 . TGCAGTGCTAACCCTCTAGCGGGAGAAGGCGGTGAGCAGTTCTTC CSANPLAGEGGEQFF
. TRBJ2-5 TRBV6-1 many TGTGCCAGCAGTGGGACTCCGTGGGAGACCCAGTACTTC CASSGTPWETQYF
. TRBJ1-1 TRBV30 . TGTGCCTGGAGTGACTCGGGTCTGTTCACTGAAGCTTTCTTT CAWSDSGLFTEAFF
. TRBJ2-7 TRBV29-1 . TGCAGCGTTGGACAGGATTACTACGAGCAGTACTTC CSVGQDYYEQYF
TRBD1 TRBJ1-5 TRBV10-3 many TGTGCCATCAGTGCCGGGACAGGGGTTAGCAATCAGCCCCAGCATTTT CAISAGTGVSNQPQHF
TRBD1 TRBJ2-2 TRBV6-1 . TGTGCCGGCCGAAGACAGGGGGCGGCCGGGGAGCTGTTTTTT CAGRRQGAAGELFF
TRBD2 TRBJ2-1 TRBV20-1 many TGCAGTGCTAGAGATCTCGTTACTAGCGGGAGCTACAATGAGCAGTTCTTC CSARDLVTSGSYNEQFF
. TRBJ2-3 TRBV20-1 many TGCAGTGCTAGTATTGCGGAGTTGGGCACAGATACGCAGTATTTT CSASIAELGTDTQYF
. TRBJ2-2 TRBV28 many TGTGCCAGCAGTTTAGTAGGTCGGCAGCTAAACACCGGGGAGCTGTTTTTT CASSLVGRQLNTGELFF
TRBD2 TRBJ2-1 TRBV12-5 many TGTGCTAGTGGTCCTGGGACTAGCGGGAAAAATGAGCAGTTCTTC CASGPGTSGKNEQFF
TRBD2 TRBJ2-1 TRBV6-2/TRBV6-3 . TGTGCCAGCACCCATGACGGGGGGTGGGGGAATGAGCAGTTCTTC CASTHDGGWGNEQFF
TRBD2 TRBJ2-1 TRBV19 . TGTGCCACCGAACGAGCGGGAGCCTACAATGAGCAGTTCTTC CATERAGAYNEQFF
. TRBJ2-1 TRBV19 few TGTGCCAGTAGTATTGACCCGACTAACAATGAGCAGTTCTTC CASSIDPTNNEQFF
. TRBJ2-7 TRBV27 many TGTGCCAGCAGTCCCTACCGAAGGGCCCACGAGCAGTACTTC CASSPYRRAHEQYF
. TRBJ1-5 TRBV4-1 . TGCGCCAGCAGCCAAGTAATGTGGACGGCCGGGCCCCAGCATTTT CASSQVMWTAGPQHF
TRBD2 TRBJ2-2 TRBV5-5 . TGTGCCAGCAGCCCCCGTGGTAGCGGGAGGACCCTGAACACCGGGGAGCTGTTTTTT CASSPRGSGRTLNTGELFF
. TRBJ2-5 TRBV4-1 few TGCGCCAGCAGCCTACCCCGGGGGGAGGGGGAAGATCAAGAGACCCAGTACTTC CASSLPRGEGEDQETQYF
. TRBJ2-1 TRBV6-2/TRBV6-3 . TGTGCCAGCAGCTACTGGTTCTACAATGAGCAGTTCTTC CASSYWFYNEQFF
TRBD2 TRBJ2-3 TRBV28 many TGTGCCAGCAGCCCTAATCCGGGACTAGCGGGAGGCGCAGATACGCAGTATTTT CASSPNPGLAGGADTQYF
TRBD2 TRBJ2-3 TRBV9 . TGTGCCAGCAGCGTAGAGGGGACTAGCGGTGCTCTCACAGATACGCAGTATTTT CASSVEGTSGALTDTQYF
TRBD2 TRBJ2-5 TRBV27 many TGTGCCACTTGCTCCCTCGGACTAGCGGAAGAGACCCAGTACTTC CATCSLGLAEETQYF
. TRBJ2-1 TRBV9 . TGTGCCAGCAGCCCCCCATCGGCTGAGCAGTTCTTC CASSPPSAEQFF
. TRBJ2-2 TRBV7-3 . TGTGCCAGCAGCCGCGGACAGTCCACCGGGGAGCTGTTTTTT CASSRGQSTGELFF
TRBD2 TRBJ2-7 TRBV2 . TGTGCCAGCAGGTCCGGGACTAGCGGGGCTGACTTCTCCTACGAGCAGTACTTC CASRSGTSGADFSYEQYF
TRBD2 TRBJ2-7 TRBV20-1 many TGCAGTGCTAGTCGGCGGGAGGCCTACGAGCAGTACTTC CSASRREAYEQYF
TRBD2 TRBJ2-1 TRBV12-3/TRBV12-4 many TGTGCCAGCAGCCGTCAGCTAGCGGGGAGTCGCAATGAGCAGTTCTTC CASSRQLAGSRNEQFF
. TRBJ1-4 TRBV6-1 . TGTGCCAGCAGCCCTTTCGTCGATGGGGTATTGTCAGATAATGAAAAACTGTTTTTT CASSPFVDGVLSDNEKLFF
. TRBJ1-1 TRBV7-2 . TGTGCCAGCAGCAGGGGATATCCGAACACTGAAGCTTTCTTT CASSRGYPNTEAFF
TRBD1 TRBJ2-7 TRBV24-1 . TGTGCCACCAGTGACGGAGGGACAGGGGAGCAGTACTTC CATSDGGTGEQYF
. TRBJ1-4 TRBV7-3 . TGTGCCAGCAGCTTAATCGGACCTGTTTATAATGAAAAACTGTTTTTT CASSLIGPVYNEKLFF
. TRBJ2-5 TRBV12-3/TRBV12-4 . TGTGCCAGCAGTTTCGGATGGTTGGTCCAAGAGACCCAGTACTTC CASSFGWLVQETQYF
. TRBJ1-2 TRBV7-9 few TGTGCCAGCAGCTCTGTAAGAGGGGATGGCTACACCTTC CASSSVRGDGYTF
TRBD2 TRBJ2-5 TRBV20-1 many TGCAGTGCTAGCGGTGTGGGGACTAGCGGGAGTGGGGAGACCCAGTACTTC CSASGVGTSGSGETQYF
. TRBJ1-3 TRBV28 . TGTGCCAGCAGTTCCCGCGCCCGCTCTGGAAACACCATATATTTT CASSSRARSGNTIYF